This TCR beta chain was captured in a study of Graves' ophthalmopathy and Graves' hyperthyroidism. About this clonotype itself: The antigen remains unidentified.

Broader study findings: The model predicted ophthalmopathy progression with about 69% sensitivity and around 72% specificity.

From RNA, the CDR3 regions of TCR beta chains were amplified and sequenced. HTBI primers served in a first-round RT-PCR, which a second-round multiplex PCR followed. Each CDR3 protein is one row after TCRdb ran MiXCR on the multiplex PCR reads. The repertoire holds 650,000 to 900,000 distinct CDR3 sequences, roughly 40% seen once, with approximately 46% in the top ten. Other autoimmune diseases, uncontrolled infections, pregnancy or lactation excluded patients from enrollment. This CDR3 contains 16 residues. The germline V and J ends were trimmed by 6 bases and 0 bases, with 14 bases remaining between them. Germline assignment: CDR1 LNHDA and CDR2 SQIVND (reference sequence).

The sequence derives from an adult man with Graves' ophthalmopathy. Source material: peripheral blood. This chain links TRBV19 with TRBJ2-2; no firm D call. CDR3 region: CASSRAYAPNTGELFF. The CDR3 nucleotides read TGTGCCAGTAGCCGGGCCTACGCACCGAACACCGGGGAGCTGTTTTTT. Full variable domain (missing parts from reference TRBV19 and TRBJ2-2): DGGITQSPKYLFRKEGQNVTLSCEQNLNHDAMYWYRQDPGQGLRLIYYSQIVNDFQKGDIAEGYSVSREKKESFPLTVTSAQKNPTAFYLCASSRAYAPNTGELFFGEGSRLTVL.